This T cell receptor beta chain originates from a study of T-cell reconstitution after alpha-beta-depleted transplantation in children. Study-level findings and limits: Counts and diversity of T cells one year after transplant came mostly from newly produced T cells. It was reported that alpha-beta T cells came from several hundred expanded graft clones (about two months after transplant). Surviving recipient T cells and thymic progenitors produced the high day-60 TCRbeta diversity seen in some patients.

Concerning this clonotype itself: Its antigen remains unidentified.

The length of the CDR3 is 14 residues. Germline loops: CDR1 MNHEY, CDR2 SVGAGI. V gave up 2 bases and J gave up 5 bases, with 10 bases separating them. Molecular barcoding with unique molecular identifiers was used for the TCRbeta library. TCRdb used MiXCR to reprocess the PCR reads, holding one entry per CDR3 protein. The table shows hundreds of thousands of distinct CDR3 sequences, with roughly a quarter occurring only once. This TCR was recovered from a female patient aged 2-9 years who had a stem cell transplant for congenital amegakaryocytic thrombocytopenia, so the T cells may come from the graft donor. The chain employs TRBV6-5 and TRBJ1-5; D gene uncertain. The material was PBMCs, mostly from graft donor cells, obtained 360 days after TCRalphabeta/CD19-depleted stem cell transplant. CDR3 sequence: CASSYVDRDQPQHF. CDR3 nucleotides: TGTGCCAGCAGTTACGTGGACCGGGATCAGCCCCAGCATTTT.